This TCR beta chain emerged from a study of T cell clones after liver transplantation. Study-wide background: Pre-transplant mixed lymphocyte reactions yielded third-party-reactive TCRbeta sequences as comparators for graft-donor-reactive sequences.

Germline-derived CDR1 and CDR2 are LNHDA and SQIVND (reference sequence). This CDR3 region has 12 residues. Trimming removed 4 bases at V and 11 bases at J, with 14 bases between. General study findings and limits: Donor-reactive sequences fell more than third party-reactive ones, suggesting partial deletion.

Worth noting for this clone: Its antigen is not identified.

Generated by immunoSEQ multiplex PCR, the TCRdb table keeps only in-frame clones and is missing some. The table has roughly 100,000 clones, about 86% seen once. Sequenced material: CD4+ T cells from blood, taken about 50 months after liver transplant. V and J are TRBV19 and TRBJ1-1; a weak D match, TRBD1 (6 bases). This receptor was obtained from a human patient who received a liver transplant. Some T cells may be provided by the graft donor. The CDR3 here is CASSKGGEGAFF. For the CDR3, the DNA is TGTGCCAGTAGTAAGGGGGGCGAGGGGGCTTTCTTT.